This T cell receptor beta chain came from a study of blood T cell repertoires in COVID-19. At the level of the study: Donors in the United States, Italy and Spain gave samples during acute or convalescent COVID-19.

As originally analysed: Reference gene primer amplification in the assay estimated nucleated cell counts. The assay was immunoSEQ multiplex PCR, and TCRdb's table has in-frame clones only and misses some. That table supplies the V and J calls and clone size; D and trimming were determined from the DNA. The sample has about 270,000 clones, approximately 89% seen once. V was pared by 3 bases and J by 0 bases, with 6 bases of the junction left unmatched. The CDR3 spans 19 residues. Germline V gene lookup returns CDR1 KGHDR and CDR2 SFDVKD. Sequencing was carried out using peripheral blood. This TCR came from a middle-aged man with active or convalescent COVID-19. The V call is TRBV24-1, the J call TRBJ2-1; TRBD2 matches at 14 bases. The CDR3 region has the DNA TGTGCCACCAGTGATGCCGGACTAGCGGGAGGCAGCTCCTACAATGAGCAGTTCTTC. This translates into CATSDAGLAGGSSYNEQFF.